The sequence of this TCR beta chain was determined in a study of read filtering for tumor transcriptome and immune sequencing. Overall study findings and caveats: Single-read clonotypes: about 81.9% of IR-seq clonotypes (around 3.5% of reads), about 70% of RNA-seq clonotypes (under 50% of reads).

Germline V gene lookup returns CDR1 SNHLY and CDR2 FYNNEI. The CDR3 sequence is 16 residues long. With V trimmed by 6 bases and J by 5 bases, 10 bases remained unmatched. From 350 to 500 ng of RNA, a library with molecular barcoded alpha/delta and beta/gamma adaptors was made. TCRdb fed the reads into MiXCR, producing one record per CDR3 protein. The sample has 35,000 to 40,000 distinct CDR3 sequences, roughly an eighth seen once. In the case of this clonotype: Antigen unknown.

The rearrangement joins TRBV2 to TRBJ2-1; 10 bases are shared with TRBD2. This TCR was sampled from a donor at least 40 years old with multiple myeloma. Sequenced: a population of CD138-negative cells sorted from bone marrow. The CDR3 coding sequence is TGTGCCAGCAGGGCTAGCGGGAGCCCAGGCAACAATGAGCAGTTCTTC. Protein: CASRASGSPGNNEQFF.